The 29 T cell receptor beta chains listed next were all sequenced from one sample in a study of blood T cell repertoires in COVID-19. The protocol was immunoSEQ multiplex PCR, while the TCRdb copy is restricted to in-frame clones and leaves out a portion. This table holds fewer than 250,000 clones, about nine tenths found once. Input material: peripheral blood. The source is a man aged 25-40 years with COVID-19, enrolled during active disease.

This chain connects TRBV5-1 to TRBJ1-1, with a possible D match to TRBD1 (5 bases). Trimming took 1 base from V and 8 from J, leaving 15 bases between them. This CDR3 is 14 amino acids long. CDR1 is SGHRS, CDR2 YFSETQ, per germline. The CDR3 region has the DNA TGCGCCAGCAGCTTGTCCAGGTCGGAGGGGGAAGCTTTCTTT. As protein: CASSLSRSEGEAFF.

The V and J genes are TRBV2 and TRBJ2-5, with 10 bases fitting TRBD1. V shed 5 bases and J 5 bases; nucleotides not matched to a gene: 5. The CDR3 contains 14 residues. Germline assignment: CDR1 SNHLY and CDR2 FYNNEI. In DNA, the CDR3 is TGTGCCAGCAGTTCCGGGACAGGGGTGGAGACCCAGTACTTC. Amino acids: CASSSGTGVETQYF.

The genes are TRBV3-1 (or the pseudogene TRBV3-2) and TRBJ1-4; TRBD1 agrees at 12 bases. The germline CDR1 and CDR2 sequences are LGHDT and YNNKEL (reference sequence). The V and J ends lost 6 bases and 6 bases, in that order; junction bases with no gene match: 5. The CDR3 has 15 amino acids. In DNA form, the CDR3 reads TGTGCCAGCAGACCCGGGACAGGGGGCGATGAAAAACTGTTTTTT. Encoded protein: CASRPGTGGDEKLFF.

V usage is TRBV5-1 and J usage is TRBJ2-7; maybe TRBD1 (5 bases). Germline-derived CDR1 and CDR2 are SGHRS and YFSETQ. This CDR3 region has 14 residues. Trimming shortened V by 3 bases and J by 0 bases, and 10 bases separated the two germline ends. The CDR3 region has the DNA TGCGCCAGCAGCTGGCTACAGGACTCCTACGAGCAGTACTTC. Translation gives CASSWLQDSYEQYF.

The chain couples TRBV6-5 to TRBJ2-7; 8 positions match TRBD2. With V trimmed by 0 bases and J by 2 bases, 6 bases remained unmatched. This CDR3 region has 16 residues. Per the germline V gene, CDR1 is MNHEY and CDR2 is SVGAGI. In DNA, the CDR3 is TGTGCCAGCAGTTACTCGGCTAGCGGGTTAACCTACGAGCAGTACTTC. Its protein product is CASSYSASGLTYEQYF.

The J gene is TRBJ2-7, the V gene TRBV10-2; 9 nucleotides match TRBD1. Germline CDR1 and CDR2: WSHSY and SAAADI. The CDR3 extends over 14 amino acids. V gave up 6 bases and J gave up 7 bases; unmatched junction bases: 10. The CDR3 is CASRPTRDRVEQYF. The CDR3 DNA is TGCGCCAGCAGACCCACTAGGGACAGGGTGGAGCAGTACTTC.

The chain is built from TRBV6-5 and TRBJ2-7, with no clear D. V lost 0 bases, J lost 4 bases, and 13 bases lay in between. Germline assignment: CDR1 MNHEY and CDR2 SVGAGI. The CDR3 sequence is 15 residues long. CDR3 DNA: TGTGCCAGCAGTTACTCCCCAACTGACGGGTACGAGCAGTACTTC. Its protein is CASSYSPTDGYEQYF.

The V and J genes are TRBV5-1 and TRBJ2-1, with D perhaps TRBD2 (5 bases). V gave up 0 bases and J gave up 3 bases, with 10 bases separating them. The CDR3 is 15 amino acids. Per the germline V gene, CDR1 is SGHRS and CDR2 is YFSETQ. The CDR3 loop is CASSLGVGDYNEQFF. The CDR3 DNA is TGCGCCAGCAGCTTGGGTGTGGGAGACTACAATGAGCAGTTCTTC.

The rearrangement joins TRBV7-6 to TRBJ2-5; 11 bases align to TRBD1. The germline V gene encodes CDR1 SGHVS and CDR2 FNYEAQ. The CDR3 totals 15 residues. With V trimmed by 5 bases and J by 5 bases, 7 bases remained unmatched. The CDR3 DNA reads TGTGCCAGCAGCCGGACAGGGGGCGGGGTGGAGACCCAGTACTTC. Its protein is CASSRTGGGVETQYF. The full variable domain, rest sourced from reference TRBV7-6 and TRBJ2-5, is GAGVSQSPRYKVTKRGQDVALRCDPISGHVSLYWYRQALGQGPEFLTYFNYEAQQDKSGLPNDRFSAERPEGSISTLTIQRTEQRDSAMYRCASSRTGGGVETQYFGPGTRLLVL.

The gene calls are TRBV11-2 and TRBJ1-1; tentative D call: TRBD1 (5 bases). V dropped 2 bases and J dropped 4 bases, with 14 bases sitting between them. The length of the CDR3 is 15 residues. Germline-derived CDR1 and CDR2 are SGHAT and FQNNGV. Written as DNA, the CDR3 is TGTGCCAGCAGCTTACTCGGGACCGGGAGCACTGAAGCTTTCTTT. This gives the protein CASSLLGTGSTEAFF.

In its sample, this clone was seen once. The rearrangement joins TRBV10-2 to TRBJ1-1; 7 bases are shared with TRBD1. CDR3 length equals 13 residues. The V gene end was trimmed by 8 bases and the J gene end by 5 bases; junction bases not matched to a gene: 8. Germline V CDR1 and CDR2: WSHSY, SAAADI. CDR3 region: CASSTGPRTEAFF. CDR3 bases: TGCGCCAGCTCGACAGGGCCCCGTACTGAAGCTTTCTTT.

The chain couples TRBV7-2 to TRBJ2-5; D is possibly TRBD2 (6 bases). Trimming cost V 7 bases and J 0 bases, with 12 bases left between them. This CDR3 is built from 14 residues. Germline lookup yields CDR1 SGHTA and CDR2 FQGNSA. CDR3 amino acids: CASKLGDYQETQYF. In DNA, the CDR3 is TGTGCCAGCAAGCTTGGGGACTACCAAGAGACCCAGTACTTC.

The chain joins TRBV2 to TRBJ1-1, with D tentatively TRBD1 (6 bases). The CDR3 contains 13 residues. V lost 11 bases to trimming and J lost 1 base, with 14 bases between them. The germline V gene has CDR1 SNHLY and CDR2 FYNNEI. The CDR3 bases are TGTGCCTCCTCGGGGGGGCCGAACACTGAAGCTTTCTTT. Translation: CASSGGPNTEAFF.

In its sample, this clone was seen once. The V and J genes are TRBV9 and TRBJ1-1; D is possibly TRBD1 (6 bases). V lost 6 bases, J lost 0 bases, and 12 bases lay in between. CDR3 length: 14 residues. Looked up from germline, CDR1 is SGDLS and CDR2 is YYNGEE. For the CDR3, the DNA is TGTGCCAGCACCCTGGACAGCCTGAACACTGAAGCTTTCTTT. Translation: CASTLDSLNTEAFF.

The chain carries TRBV18 and TRBJ1-1; D is ambiguous. CDR3 length: 12 amino acids. The germline gives CDR1 KGHSH, CDR2 LQKENI. Trimming removed 2 bases at V and 11 bases at J, with 12 bases between. The CDR3 region has the DNA TGTGCCAGCTCACCAGCCGGGGTTAAGGCTTTCTTT. Amino acid sequence: CASSPAGVKAFF.

This rearrangement joins TRBV20-1 to TRBJ1-5; D possibly corresponds to TRBD1 (6 bases). From germline, CDR1 is DFQATT and CDR2 SNEGSKA (reference sequence). This CDR3 is built from 14 residues. The germline V and J ends were trimmed by 6 bases and 5 bases, with 17 bases remaining between them. The CDR3 bases are TGCAGTGCGAGTCCGCAGGGGACGGATCAGCCCCAGCATTTT. Translation: CSASPQGTDQPQHF.

This rearrangement joins TRBV19 to TRBJ1-2, with no clear D. Germline assignment: CDR1 LNHDA and CDR2 SQIVND (reference sequence). This CDR3 contains 15 residues. V was trimmed by 5 bases and J by 7 bases, leaving 20 bases between them. The CDR3 region has the DNA TGTGCCAGTAGTCAAGACGAGGGCCCGCTCCGTGGCTACACCTTC. As protein: CASSQDEGPLRGYTF.

J is TRBJ2-2 and V is TRBV2; D is uncertain. The CDR3 is 12 amino acids. Trimming stripped 4 bases from V and 4 bases from J, with 4 bases between. Germline values: CDR1 SNHLY, CDR2 FYNNEI. CDR3 in amino acids: CASSALTGELFF. The CDR3 DNA sequence: TGTGCCAGCAGTGCCCTCACCGGGGAGCTGTTTTTT.

The genes are TRBV18 and TRBJ2-7; D is ambiguous. V was clipped by 3 bases and J by 2 bases, with 5 bases between them. Germline V gene sequence: CDR1 KGHSH, CDR2 LQKENI. The CDR3 is 12 residues long. As DNA, the CDR3 is TGTGCCAGCTCACCCAGTCCCTACGAGCAGTACTTC. This translates into CASSPSPYEQYF.

The chain couples TRBV7-2 to TRBJ1-5; D may be TRBD1 (5 bases). This CDR3 comprises 17 residues. The germline V gene encodes CDR1 SGHTA and CDR2 FQGNSA. Trimming left V 1 base short and J 0 bases short, with 13 bases between. The CDR3 reads CASSLGNGGDSNQPQHF. In nucleotides, the CDR3 is TGTGCCAGCAGCTTAGGGAATGGAGGGGATAGCAATCAGCCCCAGCATTTT.

The chain couples TRBV3-1 (or the pseudogene TRBV3-2) to TRBJ1-2; 8 bases map to TRBD1. J was trimmed by 3 bases and V by 3 bases; bases with no gene match: 6. Germline V gives CDR1 LGHDT, CDR2 YNNKEL (reference sequence). The CDR3 has 15 amino acids. CDR3 residues: CASSHGETGDYGYTF. Written as DNA, the CDR3 is TGTGCCAGCAGCCACGGAGAGACAGGGGACTATGGCTACACCTTC.

The chain has TRBV5-1 and TRBJ2-3; D gene unclear. Germline assignment: CDR1 SGHRS and CDR2 YFSETQ. The CDR3 runs to 15 residues. The germline V and J ends were trimmed by 1 base and 2 bases, with 11 bases remaining between them. This CDR3 reads CASSLIEQHTDTQYF. CDR3 DNA sequence: TGCGCCAGCAGCTTGATTGAACAGCACACAGATACGCAGTATTTT.

V usage is TRBV3-1 (or the pseudogene TRBV3-2) and J usage is TRBJ2-1, with D possibly matching TRBD2 (6 bases). The CDR3 spans 15 residues. Per germline, CDR1 LGHDT and CDR2 YNNKEL (reference sequence). V lost 4 bases to trimming and J lost 4 bases, with 14 bases between them. The CDR3 sequence: CASSLLIAEYNEQFF. The CDR3 DNA follows: TGTGCCAGCAGCCTTTTAATAGCGGAGTACAATGAGCAGTTCTTC.

V usage is TRBV5-4 and J usage is TRBJ2-7; 8 positions agree with TRBD2. Germline V gene sequence: CDR1 SGHNT, CDR2 YYREEE (reference sequence). CDR3 length: 15 residues. V shed 4 bases, J shed 2 bases, and the junction held 8 bases outside the gene matches. CDR3 DNA: TGTGCCAGCAGCCCGGGGGGGACTAGGACCTACGAGCAGTACTTC. It encodes CASSPGGTRTYEQYF.

CDR3 DNA: TGTGCCAGCAGCTTAGGTTCTGATCAGCCCCAGCATTTT. Protein product: CASSLGSDQPQHF. This rearrangement joins TRBV7-9 to TRBJ1-5; D gene unclear. This CDR3 is 13 amino acids long. Trimming pared 1 base from V and 5 bases from J, leaving 6 bases between. From germline, CDR1 is SEHNR and CDR2 FQNEAQ (reference sequence).

The table lists this clone with a count of one. The chain uses TRBV15 and TRBJ1-2; TRBD1 aligns across 11 bases. J gave up 8 bases and V 1 base, and 6 bases lay outside the gene matches. Germline loops: CDR1 LNHNV, CDR2 YYDKDF (reference sequence). The CDR3 has 15 residues. The CDR3, as DNA: TGTGCCACCAGCAGAGGTTCGGGACAGGGGGAAGGCTACACCTTC. Its protein is CATSRGSGQGEGYTF. Full variable domain (outside the CDR3, taken from reference TRBV15 and TRBJ1-2): DAMVIQNPRYQVTQFGKPVTLSCSQTLNHNVMYWYQQKSSQAPKLLFHYYDKDFNNEADTPDNFQSRRPNTSFCFLDIRSPGLGDTAMYLCATSRGSGQGEGYTFGSGTRLTVV.

This clone was observed a single time. V usage is TRBV11-1 and J usage is TRBJ1-6, with TRBD1 identical over 7 bases. This CDR3 has 15 amino acids. CDR1 is SGHAT and CDR2 is FQDESV in the germline V gene (reference sequence). V was clipped by 1 base and J by 8 bases; unmatched bases: 5. For the CDR3, the DNA is TGTGCCAGCAGCTTAGGGGGACAGACGGATTCACCCCTCCACTTT. Protein: CASSLGGQTDSPLHF. The complete variable domain, with remaining parts taken from reference TRBV11-1 and TRBJ1-6, reads EAEVAQSPRYKITEKSQAVAFWCDPISGHATLYWYRQILGQGPELLVQFQDESVVDDSQLPKDRFSAERLKGVDSTLKIQPAELGDSAMYLCASSLGGQTDSPLHFGNGTRLTVT.

The chain joins TRBV10-1 to TRBJ2-2; D remains ambiguous. Germline CDR1 WNHNN, CDR2 SYGVQD (reference sequence). This CDR3 is 13 amino acids long. Trimming took off 5 bases at V and 3 bases at J, with 7 bases between the two ends. Here the CDR3 DNA reads TGCGCCAGCAGTCACAGAGACACCGGGGAGCTGTTTTTT. As protein: CASSHRDTGELFF.

This clone was detected only once. This chain joins TRBV2 and TRBJ1-1, with D possibly matching TRBD1 (5 bases). The CDR3 covers 14 residues. Germline V gives CDR1 SNHLY, CDR2 FYNNEI. V was cut by 2 bases and J by 5 bases, with 12 bases left in between. The CDR3 loop is CASSEISKGTEAFF. CDR3 bases: TGTGCCAGCAGTGAAATTTCGAAGGGGACTGAAGCTTTCTTT.